This TCR beta chain was identified in a study of OX40 agonist ivuxolimab in advanced cancers. Study context: Patients with prior anti-PD-1, anti-PD-L1 or anti-CTLA-4 therapy were eligible; about 41% had some. Two patients with cutaneous melanoma and one with hepatocellular carcinoma, three in total, showed partial responses. Study findings and constraints: Relatively little clonal expansion, among the lowest observed, appeared in partial responders at 0.1-3.0 mg/kg.

Concerning this clone: The antigen is undetermined.

The length of the CDR3 is 15 residues. CDR1 is SGHNT and CDR2 is YYREEE in the germline V gene (reference sequence). The V and J ends lost 6 bases and 1 base, in that order; junction bases with no gene match: 3. Data came from immunoSEQ multiplex PCR; TCRdb stores just in-frame clones and leaves some out. This sample has 70,000 to 90,000 clones, with over 85% found just once. The genes are TRBV5-4 and TRBJ2-1; 11 bases are a match to TRBD2. The clonotype comes from an adult with an advanced solid tumor such as melanoma, head and neck, liver or kidney cancer. The sequencing used CD4+ or CD8+ T cells sorted from blood, collected in a trial of the OX40 agonist ivuxolimab. CDR3 amino acids: CASTGTSGSYNEQFF. As DNA, the CDR3 is TGTGCCAGCACCGGGACTAGCGGTTCCTACAATGAGCAGTTCTTC.